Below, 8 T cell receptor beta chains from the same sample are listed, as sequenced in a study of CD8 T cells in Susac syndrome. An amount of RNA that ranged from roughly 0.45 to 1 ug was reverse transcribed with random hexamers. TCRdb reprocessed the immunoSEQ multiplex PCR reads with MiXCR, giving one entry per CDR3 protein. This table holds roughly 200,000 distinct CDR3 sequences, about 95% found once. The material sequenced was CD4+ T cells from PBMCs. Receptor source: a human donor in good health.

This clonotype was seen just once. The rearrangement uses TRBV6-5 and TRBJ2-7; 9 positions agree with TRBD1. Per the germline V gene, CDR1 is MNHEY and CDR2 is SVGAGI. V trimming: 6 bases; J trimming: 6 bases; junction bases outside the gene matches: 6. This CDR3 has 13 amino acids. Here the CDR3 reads CASSRQGGGEQYV. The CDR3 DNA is TGTGCCAGCAGCCGACAGGGGGGAGGCGAGCAGTACGTC.

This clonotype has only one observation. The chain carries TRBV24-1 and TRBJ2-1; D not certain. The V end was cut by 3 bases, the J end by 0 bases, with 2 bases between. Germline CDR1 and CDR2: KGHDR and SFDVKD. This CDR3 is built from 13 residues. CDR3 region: CATSDPSYNEQFF. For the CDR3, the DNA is TGTGCCACCAGTGATCCCTCCTACAATGAGCAGTTCTTC.

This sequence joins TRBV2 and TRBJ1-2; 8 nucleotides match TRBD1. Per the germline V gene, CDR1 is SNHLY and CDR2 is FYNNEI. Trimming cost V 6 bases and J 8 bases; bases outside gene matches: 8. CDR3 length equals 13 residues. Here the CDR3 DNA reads TGTGCCAGCAGCGCCCCGGGACAGGCGGGCTACACCTTC. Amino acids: CASSAPGQAGYTF.

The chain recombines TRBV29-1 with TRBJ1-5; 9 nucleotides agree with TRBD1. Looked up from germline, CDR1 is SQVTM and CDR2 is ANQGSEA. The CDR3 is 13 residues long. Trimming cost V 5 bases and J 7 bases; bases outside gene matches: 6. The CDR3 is CSVLTGGGQPQHF. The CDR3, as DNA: TGCAGCGTTCTGACAGGGGGAGGCCAGCCCCAGCATTTT.

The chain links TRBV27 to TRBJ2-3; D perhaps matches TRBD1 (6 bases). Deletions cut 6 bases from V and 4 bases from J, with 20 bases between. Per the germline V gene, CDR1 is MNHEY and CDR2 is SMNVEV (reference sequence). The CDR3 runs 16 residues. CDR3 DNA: TGTGCCAGCAGCCCTGCTGGGATCCCAGGGGCAGATACGCAGTATTTT. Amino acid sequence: CASSPAGIPGADTQYF.

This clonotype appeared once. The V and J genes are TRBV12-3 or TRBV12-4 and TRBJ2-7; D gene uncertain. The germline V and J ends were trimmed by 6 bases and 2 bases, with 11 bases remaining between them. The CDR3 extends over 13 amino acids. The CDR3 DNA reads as TGTGCCAGCAGCGCTACAGCTGCCTACGAGCAGTACGTC. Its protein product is CASSATAAYEQYV.

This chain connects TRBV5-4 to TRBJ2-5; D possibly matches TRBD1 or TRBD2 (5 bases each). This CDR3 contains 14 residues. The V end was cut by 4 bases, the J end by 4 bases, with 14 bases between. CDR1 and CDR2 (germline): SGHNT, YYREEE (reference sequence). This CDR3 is CASSPGALGETQYF. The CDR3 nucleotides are TGTGCCAGCAGCCCCGGGGCCCTGGGAGAGACCCAGTACTTC.

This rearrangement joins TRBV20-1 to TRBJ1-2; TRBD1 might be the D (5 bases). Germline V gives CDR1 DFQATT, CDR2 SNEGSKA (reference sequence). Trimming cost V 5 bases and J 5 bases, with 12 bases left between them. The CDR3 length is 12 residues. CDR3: CSAGTGAYGYTF. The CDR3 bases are TGCAGTGCTGGGACCGGAGCTTATGGCTACACCTTC.